This entry features one T cell receptor (beta chain) sequence. Every donor provided roughly 9.1 milliliters of peripheral blood. The sample comes from a study of blood T cells in healthy people across ages. Study-wide background: Capturing about one barcoded beta molecule per two T cells was achieved by template switching.

The authors ran a second PCR of 7 to 11 cycles using a sample-barcoded 5' primer and a J-beta primer mix. TCRdb processed the 5' RACE reads anew with MiXCR; each CDR3 protein has one entry. This sample yields about 1,500,000 distinct CDR3 sequences, of which 40% to 50% are seen a single time; approximately 7.9% belongs to the top ten. Germline V gene data show CDR1 as SGHNT and CDR2 as YENEEA. The CDR3 length is 13 residues. V lost 6 bases to trimming and J lost 9 bases, with 15 bases between them. The material sequenced was blood. This receptor was identified in a woman aged 18 to 35 in good health. V gene TRBV11-3 combines with J gene TRBJ2-1; a weak D match, TRBD2 (6 bases). The CDR3 region is CASSTREISEQFF. CDR3 sequence (DNA): TGTGCCAGCAGTACCCGGGAGATAAGTGAGCAGTTCTTC. Full variable domain (rest looked up from reference TRBV11-3 and TRBJ2-1): EAGVVQSPRYKIIEKKQPVAFWCNPISGHNTLYWYLQNLGQGPELLIRYENEEAVDDSQLPKDRFSAERLKGVDSTLKIQPAELGDSAVYLCASSTREISEQFFGPGTRLTVL.